The T cell receptor (beta chain) under discussion was sequenced for a study of CD8 T cells in Susac syndrome (dated by TCRdb to between 2018 and 2020). With regard to the full study: Repertoire sequencing was used to test whether CD8+ T cell activation and differentiation in Susac syndrome was antigen driven. The study compared CD8+ T cell repertoire clonality among 11 to 12 healthy donors, about 14 Susac syndrome patients and roughly 15 multiple sclerosis patients. Overall results and qualifications from the work: The study acknowledged that relatively few individuals were included in the TCR sequencing and HLA analysis.

High-throughput TCR beta sequencing profiled peripheral blood CD8+ and CD4+ T cells from healthy donors, Susac syndrome patients and multiple sclerosis patients. Healthy donors were age- and sex-matched controls. Bulk CD8+ and CD4+ T cells were purified magnetically by negative isolation, whereas CD8+ TEMRA cells were enriched by FACS. Blood was drawn into EDTA tubes, processed within 24 hours, and PBMCs were isolated by density gradient centrifugation. PBMCs intended for TCR sequencing were cryopreserved in liquid nitrogen and thawed later in a water bath at 37 degrees C. The sorted or isolated CD4+, CD8+ and CD8+ TEMRA cells reached a purity of at least 90%. Reading the germline V gene (reference sequence) gives CDR1 SEHNR and CDR2 FQNEAQ. From the cysteine through the phenylalanine, the CDR3 covers 16 amino acids. Of the read, only the CDR3 DNA is kept; its 48 bases are in frame from base 1. At the junction V is shortened by 6 bases and J by 2 bases, with 19 bases in between.

RNA was extracted with the RNeasy kit and 0.5 to 1 ug was reverse transcribed using random hexamers. The immunoSEQ multiplex PCR assay, which covers 54 Vbeta and 13 Jbeta segments, was used to amplify TCR beta CDR3 regions. Bias from PCR amplification was corrected by using a synthetic template baseline for primer optimization and for computational correction. Per the source publication's procedure: Reads were annotated to V, D and J genes according to IMGT and were analyzed with immunoSEQ Analyzer, with only productive sequences retained. To calculate clonality, Shannon entropy was normalized by log2 of the number of productive unique sequences and then subtracted from one. Public and private clones were assessed among the 100 most prevalent clones of each patient and control. A clone was defined as Susac-specific if it was absent from the healthy and MS cohorts, from more than 850 published viral clones and from other ImmuneACCESS disease sequences. TCRdb cleaned the public reads at Q25 with fastp, built clones with MiXCR and kept in-frame beta chains. Entries that share a CDR3 protein sequence are merged under the most common genes and DNA. What appears here as the V and J calls and clone size reflects TCRdb's work, not the paper's. Counted in this sample were more than 65,000 distinct CDR3 sequences; about 95% of them appeared once. Jointly, the top ten make up about 0.26% of the sample.

Concerning this clonotype itself: Its antigen has not been determined. No base quality values were provided; no much bigger clone lies one nucleotide off.

The clonotype originates from a human donor in good health. The chain links TRBV7-9 with TRBJ1-1; TRBD1 is a weak D gene call, 6 bases matching. The specimen was CD8+ T cells from PBMCs. The nucleotides are TGTGCCAGCAGTTACACGGCCGGGACACCAAACACTGAAGCTTTCTTT. It codes for CASSYTAGTPNTEAFF.